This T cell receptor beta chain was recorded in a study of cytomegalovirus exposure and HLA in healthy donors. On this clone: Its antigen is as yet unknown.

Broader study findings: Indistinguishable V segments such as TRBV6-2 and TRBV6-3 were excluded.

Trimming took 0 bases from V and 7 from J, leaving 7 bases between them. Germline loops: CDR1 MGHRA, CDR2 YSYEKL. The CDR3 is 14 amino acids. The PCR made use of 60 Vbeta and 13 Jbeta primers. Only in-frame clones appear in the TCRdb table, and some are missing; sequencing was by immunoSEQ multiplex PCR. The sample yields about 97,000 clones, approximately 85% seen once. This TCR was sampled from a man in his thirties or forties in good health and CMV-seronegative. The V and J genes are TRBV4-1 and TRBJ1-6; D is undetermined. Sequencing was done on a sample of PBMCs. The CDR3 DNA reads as TGCGCCAGCAGCCAAGATCCCAGGAATTCACCCCTCCACTTT. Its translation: CASSQDPRNSPLHF.